The 28 T cell receptor beta chains below all came from one sample that was sequenced in a study of shared clonotypes between healthy human individuals. TCRdb keeps only in-frame clones here, not all; method: immunoSEQ multiplex PCR. The repertoire consists of around 95,000 clones, with less than 50% occurring once and the leading ten covering around 16%. The source material was PBMCs. Receptors were obtained from a woman aged 40-49 years in good health. Some clones in this sample may be carry-over from other donors' samples.

This clone was detected many times. V usage is TRBV7-2 and J usage is TRBJ1-5, with D unresolved. CDR3 length: 14 amino acids. Germline-derived CDR1 and CDR2 are SGHTA and FQGNSA. V gave up 1 base and J gave up 3 bases, with 7 bases separating them. The CDR3 loop reads CASSLEGLNQPQHF. CDR3 DNA sequence: TGTGCCAGCAGCTTAGAAGGGCTCAATCAGCCCCAGCATTTT.

This sequence joins TRBV5-1 and TRBJ2-1, with 8 positions matching TRBD2. CDR3 length: 15 residues. V gave up 4 bases and J gave up 7 bases; unmatched junction bases: 10. The V gene's germline CDR1 is SGHRS and CDR2 YFSETQ. The CDR3 here is CASSTVAGTINEQFF. The CDR3 region has the DNA TGCGCCAGCAGCACTGTAGCGGGGACCATTAATGAGCAGTTCTTC.

The rearrangement joins TRBV5-1 to TRBJ2-3; D possibly corresponds to TRBD2 (6 bases). Trimming left V 3 bases short and J 0 bases short, with 14 bases between. The length of the CDR3 is 16 residues. Per germline, CDR1 SGHRS and CDR2 YFSETQ. CDR3 amino acids: CASSSVGAGSTDTQYF. CDR3 DNA sequence: TGCGCCAGCAGCTCAGTCGGGGCGGGGAGCACAGATACGCAGTATTTT.

The V call is TRBV29-1, the J call TRBJ2-7; D is unresolved. V lost 7 bases and J lost 0, with 13 bases in between. The CDR3 has 13 residues. Germline V gene sequence: CDR1 SQVTM, CDR2 ANQGSEA. CDR3 DNA: TGCAGCGCCGGCTCTGTTAGCTCCTACGAGCAGTACTTC. Its protein is CSAGSVSSYEQYF.

This clone was seen a single time. The gene calls are TRBV6-6 and TRBJ2-5; D is unresolved. The germline gives CDR1 MNHNY, CDR2 SVGAGI (reference sequence). This CDR3 has 11 amino acids. Trimming took 1 base from V and 5 from J, leaving 2 bases between them. CDR3 in amino acids: CASSYFETQYF. DNA for the CDR3: TGTGCCAGCAGTTACTTTGAGACCCAGTACTTC.

The chain carries TRBV28 and TRBJ2-7, with a possible D match to TRBD1 (6 bases). This CDR3 spans 14 amino acids. Germline CDR1 reads MDHEN; CDR2 reads SYDVKM. V lost 5 bases to trimming and J lost 0 bases, with 11 bases between them. CDR3 loop: CASSLLGGSYEQYF. CDR3 bases: TGTGCCAGCAGTCTTTTAGGGGGCTCCTACGAGCAGTACTTC.

At least ten counts were recorded for this clone. The V and J genes are TRBV29-1 and TRBJ2-7; 10 bases are a match to TRBD1. Germline V CDR1 and CDR2: SQVTM, ANQGSEA. This CDR3 spans 12 amino acids. The trim removed 7 bases at V and 4 bases at J, leaving 4 bases unmatched. CDR3 coding DNA: TGCAGCGGGGGACAGGGGACTTACGAGCAGTACTTC. It yields the protein CSGGQGTYEQYF.

This clone was counted ten times or more. V usage is TRBV2 and J usage is TRBJ1-1, with D unresolved. This CDR3 comprises 12 residues. Trimming removed 7 bases from V and 1 base from J, with 7 bases in between. Germline lookup yields CDR1 SNHLY and CDR2 FYNNEI. This chain's CDR3 is CASKQTNTEAFF. CDR3 nucleotides: TGTGCCAGCAAACAGACGAACACTGAAGCTTTCTTT.

In its sample, this clone ranks as medium-sized. Additional DNA sequences in this sample encode the identical CDR3. CDR3 sequence (DNA): TGCAGCGCCCTGAGGGGGACAGCCTTGGACGAGCAGTACTTC. Its translation is CSALRGTALDEQYF. The J gene is TRBJ2-7, the V gene TRBV29-1; the match to TRBD1 covers 7 bases. The CDR3 length is 14 residues. The germline CDR1 and CDR2 sequences are SQVTM and ANQGSEA. After removal of 7 bases from V and 5 bases from J, the junction contained 14 bases not matched to a gene.

This chain connects TRBV7-2 to TRBJ2-5; D not resolved. Germline CDR1 reads SGHTA; CDR2 reads FQGNSA. Trimming removed 1 base from V and 2 bases from J, with 5 bases in between. The CDR3 is 13 residues long. CDR3 amino acids: CASSLGWQETQYF. The CDR3 DNA reads as TGTGCCAGCAGCTTAGGGTGGCAAGAGACCCAGTACTTC.

This chain joins TRBV7-9 and TRBJ2-1, with D uncertain. This CDR3 contains 15 residues. From germline, CDR1 is SEHNR and CDR2 FQNEAQ (reference sequence). The V gene lost 5 bases and the J gene lost 1 base, with 12 bases spanning the gap. CDR3 DNA sequence: TGTGCCAGCAGCGCCTCTTCCCCTTCCTACAATGAGCAGTTCTTC. It encodes CASSASSPSYNEQFF.

This clone was detected many times. The chain uses TRBV18 and TRBJ1-2, with a weak D call TRBD1 (5 bases). This CDR3 is built from 14 residues. Trimming removed 3 bases from V and 3 bases from J, with 11 bases in between. CDR1 is KGHSH, CDR2 LQKENI, per germline. CDR3 in DNA: TGTGCCAGCTCACCGGAGGGGATGGACTATGGCTACACCTTC. Protein sequence: CASSPEGMDYGYTF.

The chain uses TRBV2 and TRBJ2-1; D gene uncertain. The CDR3 runs 13 residues. The ends were cut back, 3 bases at V and 2 bases at J, with 5 bases in the middle. Germline-derived CDR1 and CDR2 are SNHLY and FYNNEI. The CDR3 DNA is TGTGCCAGCAGTGAGGGCCCCTACAATGAGCAGTTCTTC. Its translation: CASSEGPYNEQFF.

The chain is built from TRBV30 and TRBJ1-1; TRBD1 matches at 7 bases. J lost 5 bases, V lost 5 bases, and 11 bases had no gene match. This CDR3 has 14 residues. The germline V gene encodes CDR1 GTSNPN and CDR2 SVGIG (reference sequence). In DNA, the CDR3 is TGTGCCTGGGCTAACAGGGGAGGGAGGACTGAAGCTTTCTTT. It yields the protein CAWANRGGRTEAFF.

This clone was detected many times. CDR3 loop: CASSPVGLAGDTQYF. The CDR3 DNA follows: TGTGCCAGCAGCCCGGTGGGCCTAGCGGGCGATACGCAGTATTTT. The chain couples TRBV7-3 to TRBJ2-3, with 8 nucleotides matching TRBD2. CDR1 SGHTA and CDR2 FQGTGA come from the germline V gene. Trimming at V came to 5 bases and at J to 6 bases, leaving 10 bases not matched to a gene. This CDR3 comprises 15 residues. Drawing the rest from reference TRBV7-3 and TRBJ2-3, the complete variable domain is GAGVSQTPSNKVTEKGKYVELRCDPISGHTALYWYRQSLGQGPEFLIYFQGTGAADDSGLPNDRFFAVRPEGSVSTLKIQRTERGDSAVYLCASSPVGLAGDTQYFGPGTRLTVL.

This clone was seen a few times. The CDR3 bases are TGTGCCAGCACCTATTGGGGACAGGGAAAGAATGAGCAGTTCTTC. It translates to CASTYWGQGKNEQFF. The chain employs TRBV28 and TRBJ2-1, with 9 bases lining up with TRBD1. J lost 7 bases, V lost 7 bases, and 11 bases had no gene match. The CDR3 extends over 15 amino acids. Germline V CDR1 and CDR2: MDHEN, SYDVKM.

Comments on this clone: One base away lies a much larger clone, so this may be a sequencing read error. The chain is built from TRBV6-5 and TRBJ2-7; D is possibly TRBD1 or TRBD2 (5 bases each). This CDR3 is 13 amino acids long. Trimming removed 8 bases at V and 3 bases at J, with 14 bases between. Germline assignment: CDR1 MNHEY and CDR2 SVGAGI. The CDR3 DNA sequence: TGTGCCAGCGGAGAGGGACGGCTCTACGAGCAGTACTTC. This sequence encodes CASGEGRLYEQYF.

This clone was detected only once. The rearrangement links TRBV30 to TRBJ2-1, with D perhaps TRBD2 (6 bases). V was pared by 1 base and J by 0 bases, with 13 bases between. Per the germline V gene, CDR1 is GTSNPN and CDR2 is SVGIG (reference sequence). The CDR3 covers 16 residues. The CDR3 sequence: CAWSGGSGTSYNEQFF. The CDR3 DNA sequence: TGTGCCTGGAGTGGGGGTAGCGGAACCTCCTACAATGAGCAGTTCTTC.

The chain is built from TRBV5-1 and TRBJ2-3; TRBD2 matches 11 bases. J lost 0 bases, V lost 4 bases, and 4 bases had no gene match. The CDR3 has 16 residues. Germline lookup yields CDR1 SGHRS and CDR2 YFSETQ. CDR3 sequence: CASSMGLAASTDTQYF. The CDR3 nucleotides are TGCGCCAGCAGCATGGGACTAGCGGCTAGCACAGATACGCAGTATTTT. Drawing the rest from reference TRBV5-1 and TRBJ2-3, the complete variable domain is KAGVTQTPRYLIKTRGQQVTLSCSPISGHRSVSWYQQTPGQGLQFLFEYFSETQRNKGNFPGRFSGRQFSNSRSEMNVSTLELGDSALYLCASSMGLAASTDTQYFGPGTRLTVL.

The chain uses TRBV11-2 and TRBJ2-7, with 7 nucleotides matching TRBD2. Trimming took 0 bases from V and 0 from J; bases not matched to a gene: 5. Per the germline V gene, CDR1 is SGHAT and CDR2 is FQNNGV. This CDR3 spans 16 amino acids. The CDR3, as DNA: TGTGCCAGCAGCTTAGATTGGAGCGGGAACTCCTACGAGCAGTACTTC. It encodes CASSLDWSGNSYEQYF.

The chain recombines TRBV29-1 with TRBJ1-1, with D possibly matching TRBD1 (5 bases). Trimming shortened V by 6 bases and J by 3 bases, and 14 bases separated the two germline ends. Germline lookup yields CDR1 SQVTM and CDR2 ANQGSEA. The CDR3 length is 13 residues. CDR3 amino acids: CSVRTWGDTEAFF. As DNA, the CDR3 is TGCAGCGTGCGGACATGGGGGGACACTGAAGCTTTCTTT.

This clone was seen a few times. A read error is possible here, since a much larger clone lies one base away. The chain carries TRBV7-9 and TRBJ1-2, with 9 bases identical to TRBD1. CDR3 length equals 16 residues. V was clipped by 5 bases and J by 2 bases; unmatched bases: 9. The germline gives CDR1 SEHNR, CDR2 FQNEAQ (reference sequence). The CDR3 DNA reads as TGTGCCAGCAGCGATTTGGGACAGGGATTGAACTATGGCTACACCTTC. Amino acid sequence: CASSDLGQGLNYGYTF.

This clone occurred many times. The chain is built from TRBV7-3 and TRBJ2-5; possibly TRBD1 for D (7 bases). The CDR3 sequence is 16 residues long. Trimming left V 2 bases short and J 4 bases short, with 17 bases between. Germline CDR1 is SGHTA and CDR2 is FQGTGA. The CDR3 bases are TGTGCCAGCAGCTTAGTTCCAGGGGGAGCGGGAGAGACCCAGTACTTC. This encodes CASSLVPGGAGETQYF.

The chain employs TRBV28 and TRBJ1-2; 7 nucleotides line up with TRBD1. J was trimmed by 4 bases and V by 5 bases; bases with no gene match: 7. The CDR3 covers 14 residues. The germline V gene has CDR1 MDHEN and CDR2 SYDVKM. The DNA of the CDR3 is TGTGCCAGCAGTCCCCCAGGGACAGTCTATGGCTACACCTTC. Translating gives CASSPPGTVYGYTF.

The rearrangement joins TRBV4-2 to TRBJ2-1, with 13 bases matching TRBD2. The V gene end was trimmed by 4 bases and the J gene end by 11 bases; junction bases not matched to a gene: 5. The V gene's germline CDR1 is LGHNA and CDR2 YNFKEQ. This CDR3 has 14 residues. The CDR3 region has the DNA TGTGCCAGCAGCCCCGGACTAGCGGGAGCAAAGCAGTTCTTC. Amino acid sequence: CASSPGLAGAKQFF.

This clone showed up just once. The chain couples TRBV5-1 to TRBJ1-4; no firm D call. CDR1 and CDR2 (germline): SGHRS, YFSETQ. Trimming cost V 0 bases and J 6 bases, with 9 bases left between them. The CDR3 totals 14 residues. In DNA form, the CDR3 reads TGCGCCAGCAGCTTGGGGCCGGAGGATGAAAAACTGTTTTTT. This encodes CASSLGPEDEKLFF.

V is TRBV11-1 and J is TRBJ2-5; D possibly corresponds to TRBD2 (5 bases). The assigned J gene may be wrong: the sequence end matches TRBJ2-7 better. The CDR3 contains 14 residues. Germline V CDR1 and CDR2: SGHAT, FQDESV (reference sequence). The CDR3 nucleotides are TGTGCCAGCAGCTTAGCCGGGGTACGGCGCGAGCAGTACTTC. Amino acid sequence: CASSLAGVRREQYF.

The J gene is TRBJ2-2, the V gene TRBV29-1, with a tentative D call TRBD2 (7 bases). The CDR3 covers 16 residues. V dropped 4 bases and J dropped 4 bases, with 19 bases sitting between them. The germline V gene has CDR1 SQVTM and CDR2 ANQGSEA. CDR3 nucleotides: TGCAGCGTTGGGGGGGCGGGAGCGGCGAGCACCGGGGAGCTGTTTTTT. Amino acids: CSVGGAGAASTGELFF.